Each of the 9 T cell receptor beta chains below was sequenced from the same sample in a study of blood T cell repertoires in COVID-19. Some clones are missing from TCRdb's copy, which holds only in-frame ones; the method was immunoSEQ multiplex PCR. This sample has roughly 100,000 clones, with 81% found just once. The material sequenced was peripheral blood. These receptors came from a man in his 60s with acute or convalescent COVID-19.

The CDR3 loop reads CASSAGTASYEQYV. CDR3 DNA sequence: TGTGCCAGCAGCGCCGGGACAGCATCCTACGAGCAGTACGTC. The rearrangement uses TRBV28 and TRBJ2-7, with 7 bases aligning to TRBD1. V dropped 6 bases and J dropped 1; count of bases not matched to a gene: 6. This CDR3 is 14 amino acids long. From germline, CDR1 is MDHEN and CDR2 SYDVKM.

The CDR3 protein is CASSLGSSGGKETQYF. In nucleotides, the CDR3 is TGTGCCAGCAGCCTGGGTAGTAGCGGGGGTAAGGAGACCCAGTACTTC. The chain employs TRBV5-8 and TRBJ2-5, with 9 bases identical to TRBD2. With V trimmed by 4 bases and J by 5 bases, 12 bases remained unmatched. The length of the CDR3 is 16 residues. In germline, CDR1 is SGHTS, CDR2 YDEGEE.

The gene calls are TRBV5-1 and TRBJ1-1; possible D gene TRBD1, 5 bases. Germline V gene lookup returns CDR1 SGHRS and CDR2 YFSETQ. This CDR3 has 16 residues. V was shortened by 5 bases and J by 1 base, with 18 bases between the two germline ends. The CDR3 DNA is TGCGCCAGCAGTAGGATAGGACAACTATCGAACACTGAAGCTTTCTTT. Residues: CASSRIGQLSNTEAFF.

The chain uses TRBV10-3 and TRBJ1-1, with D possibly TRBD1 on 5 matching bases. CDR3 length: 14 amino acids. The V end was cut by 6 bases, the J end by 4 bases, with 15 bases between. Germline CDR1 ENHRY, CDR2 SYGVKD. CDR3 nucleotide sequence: TGTGCCATCAGCGCTAAGGACATAACCACTGAAGCTTTCTTT. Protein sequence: CAISAKDITTEAFF.

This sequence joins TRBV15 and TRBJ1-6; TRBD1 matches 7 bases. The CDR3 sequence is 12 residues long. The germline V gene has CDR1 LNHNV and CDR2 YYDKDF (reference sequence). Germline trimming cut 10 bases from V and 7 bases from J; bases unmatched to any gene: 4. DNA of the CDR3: TGTGCCAGTGGGACAGAGAATTCACCCCTCCACTTT. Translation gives CASGTENSPLHF.

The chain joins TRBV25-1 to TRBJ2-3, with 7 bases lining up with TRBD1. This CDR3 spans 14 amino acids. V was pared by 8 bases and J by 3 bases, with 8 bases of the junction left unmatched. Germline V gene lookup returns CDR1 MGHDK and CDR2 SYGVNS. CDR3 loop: CASGYRGWTDTQYF. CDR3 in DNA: TGTGCCAGCGGCTACAGGGGTTGGACAGATACGCAGTATTTT.

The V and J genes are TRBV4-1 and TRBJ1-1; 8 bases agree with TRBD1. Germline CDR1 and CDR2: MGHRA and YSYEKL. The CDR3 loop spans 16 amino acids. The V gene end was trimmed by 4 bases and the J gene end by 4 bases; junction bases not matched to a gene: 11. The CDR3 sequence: CASSRTDTGGVTEAFF. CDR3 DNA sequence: TGCGCCAGCAGCCGCACGGATACAGGGGGAGTCACTGAAGCTTTCTTT.

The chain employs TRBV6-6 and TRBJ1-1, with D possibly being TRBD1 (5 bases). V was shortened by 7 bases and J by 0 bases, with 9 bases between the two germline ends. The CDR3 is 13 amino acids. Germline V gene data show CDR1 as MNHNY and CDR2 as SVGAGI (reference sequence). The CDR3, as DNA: TGTGCCAGCAACCAGGACATGAACACTGAAGCTTTCTTT. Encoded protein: CASNQDMNTEAFF.

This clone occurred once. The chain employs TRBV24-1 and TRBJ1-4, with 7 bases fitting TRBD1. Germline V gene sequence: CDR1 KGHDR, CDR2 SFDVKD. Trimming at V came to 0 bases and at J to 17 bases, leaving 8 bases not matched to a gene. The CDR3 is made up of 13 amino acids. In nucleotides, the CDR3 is TGTGCCACCAGTGATTTGCACTCAGGGGGTAGCTTTTTT. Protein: CATSDLHSGGSFF.